This T cell receptor beta chain was observed in a study of shared clonotypes between healthy human individuals. Points from the study as a whole: Clonotype sharing among the donors was expected to vary with sequencing depth.

Original methodology: As immunoSEQ supplied junction-only sequences (without quality scores), filtering differed. The table came from immunoSEQ multiplex PCR; TCRdb's copy has only in-frame clones and leaves some out. V and J calls and clone size follow that table, whereas D and trimming were derived from the DNA. The table records 500,000 to 650,000 clones, roughly four fifths of them present only once. On this clone: Its cognate antigen is unknown.

The V gene's germline CDR1 is MNHEY and CDR2 SVGAGI. CDR3 size: 16 residues. J lost 4 bases, V lost 0 bases, and 4 bases had no gene match. Sequenced material: PBMCs. The chain is built from TRBV6-5 and TRBJ2-1; TRBD2 matches at 9 bases. The receptor was isolated from a woman in her forties in good health. Some clones in this sample may be carry-over from other donors' samples. CDR3 nucleotides: TGTGCCAGCAGTTACTCGAGTGCGGGAGGGTACAATGAGCAGTTCTTC. Protein product: CASSYSSAGGYNEQFF.